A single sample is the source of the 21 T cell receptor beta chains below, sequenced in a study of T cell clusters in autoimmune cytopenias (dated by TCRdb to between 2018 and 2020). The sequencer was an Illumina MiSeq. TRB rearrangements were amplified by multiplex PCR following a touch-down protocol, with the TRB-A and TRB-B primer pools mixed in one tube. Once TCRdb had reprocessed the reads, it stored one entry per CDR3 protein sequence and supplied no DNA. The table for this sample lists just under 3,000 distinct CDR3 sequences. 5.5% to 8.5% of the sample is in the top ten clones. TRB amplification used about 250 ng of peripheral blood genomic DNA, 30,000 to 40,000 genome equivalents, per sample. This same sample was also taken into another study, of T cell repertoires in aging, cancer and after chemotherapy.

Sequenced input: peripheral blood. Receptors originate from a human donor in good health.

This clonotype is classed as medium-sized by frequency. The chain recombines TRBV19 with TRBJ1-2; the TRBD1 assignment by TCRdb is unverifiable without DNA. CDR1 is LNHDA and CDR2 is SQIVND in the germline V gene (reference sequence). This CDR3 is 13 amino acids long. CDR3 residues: CASSTPGGEGYTF.

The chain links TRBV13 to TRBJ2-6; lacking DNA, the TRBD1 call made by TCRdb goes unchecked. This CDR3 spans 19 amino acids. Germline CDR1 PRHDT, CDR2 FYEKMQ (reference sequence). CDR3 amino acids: CASSLKGARHSSGANVLTF.

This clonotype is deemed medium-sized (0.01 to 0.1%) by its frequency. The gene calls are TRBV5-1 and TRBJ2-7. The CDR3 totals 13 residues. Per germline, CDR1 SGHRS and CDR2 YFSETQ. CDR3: CASSLAGFNEQYF.

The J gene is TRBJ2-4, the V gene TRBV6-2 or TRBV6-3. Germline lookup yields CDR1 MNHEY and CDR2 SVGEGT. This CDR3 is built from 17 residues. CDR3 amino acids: CASSYSTAMRAKNIQYF.

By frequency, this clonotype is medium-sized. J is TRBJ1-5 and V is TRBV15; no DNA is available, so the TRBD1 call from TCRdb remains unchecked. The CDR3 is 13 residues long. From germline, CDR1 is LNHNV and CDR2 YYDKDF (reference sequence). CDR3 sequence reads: CATRGRGNQPQHF.

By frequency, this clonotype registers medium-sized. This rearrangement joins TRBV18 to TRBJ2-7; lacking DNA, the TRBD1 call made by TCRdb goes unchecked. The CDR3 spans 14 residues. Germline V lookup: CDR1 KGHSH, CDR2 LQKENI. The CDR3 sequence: CASSSMGGSTEQYF. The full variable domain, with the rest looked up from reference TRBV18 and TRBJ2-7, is NAGVMQNPRHLVRRRGQEARLRCSPMKGHSHVYWYRQLPEEGLKFMVYLQKENIIDESGMPKERFSAEFPKEGPSILRIQQVVRGDSAAYFCASSSMGGSTEQYFGPGTRLTVT.

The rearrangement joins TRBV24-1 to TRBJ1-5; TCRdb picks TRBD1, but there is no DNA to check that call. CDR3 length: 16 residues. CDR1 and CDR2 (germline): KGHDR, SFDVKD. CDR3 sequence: CATSAQQGASNQPQHF.

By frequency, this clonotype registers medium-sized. The CDR3 sequence is CASSPWTGSYSPLHF. This chain uses TRBV19 with TRBJ1-6; TCRdb's D call of TRBD1 is untestable without DNA. Germline values: CDR1 LNHDA, CDR2 SQIVND (reference sequence). The CDR3 totals 15 residues.

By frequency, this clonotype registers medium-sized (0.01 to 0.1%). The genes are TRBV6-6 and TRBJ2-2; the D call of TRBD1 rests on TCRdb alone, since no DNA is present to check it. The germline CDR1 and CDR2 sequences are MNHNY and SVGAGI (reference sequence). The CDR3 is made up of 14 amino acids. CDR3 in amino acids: CASSYSRDTGELFF.

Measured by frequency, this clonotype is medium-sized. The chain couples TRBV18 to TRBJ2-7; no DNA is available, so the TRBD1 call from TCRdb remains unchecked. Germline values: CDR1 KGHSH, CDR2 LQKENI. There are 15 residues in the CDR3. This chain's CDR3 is CASSRSGTGEYEQYF.

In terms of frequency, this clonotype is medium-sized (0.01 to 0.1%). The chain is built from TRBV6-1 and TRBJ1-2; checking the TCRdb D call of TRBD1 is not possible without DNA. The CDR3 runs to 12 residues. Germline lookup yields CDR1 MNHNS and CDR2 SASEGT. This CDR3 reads CASINQRAGYTF.

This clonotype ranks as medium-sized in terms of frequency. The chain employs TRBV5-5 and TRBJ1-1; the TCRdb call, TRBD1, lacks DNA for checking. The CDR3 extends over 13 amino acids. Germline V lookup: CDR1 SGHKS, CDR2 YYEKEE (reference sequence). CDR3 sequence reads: CASSRGQEPEAFF.

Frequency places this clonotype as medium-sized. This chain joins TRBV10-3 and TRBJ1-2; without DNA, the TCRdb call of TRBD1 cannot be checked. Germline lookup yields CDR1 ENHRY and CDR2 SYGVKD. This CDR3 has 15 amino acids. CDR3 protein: CAISGRGLGSYGYTF.

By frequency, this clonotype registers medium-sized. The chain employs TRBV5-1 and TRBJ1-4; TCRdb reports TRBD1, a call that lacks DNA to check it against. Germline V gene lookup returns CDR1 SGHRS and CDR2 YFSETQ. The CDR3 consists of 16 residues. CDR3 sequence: CASSLGPTGTNEKLFF. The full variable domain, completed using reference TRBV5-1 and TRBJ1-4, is KAGVTQTPRYLIKTRGQQVTLSCSPISGHRSVSWYQQTPGQGLQFLFEYFSETQRNKGNFPGRFSGRQFSNSRSEMNVSTLELGDSALYLCASSLGPTGTNEKLFFGSGTQLSVL.

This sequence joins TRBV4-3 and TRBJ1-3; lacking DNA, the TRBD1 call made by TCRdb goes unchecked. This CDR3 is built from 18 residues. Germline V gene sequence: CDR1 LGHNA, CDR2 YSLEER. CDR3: CASSQDPPGGYSGNTIYF.

The CDR3 sequence is CSATGGGSNSPLHF. This chain uses TRBV20-1 with TRBJ1-6; with no DNA, the TCRdb D assignment of TRBD1 cannot be verified. CDR1 and CDR2 (germline): DFQATT, SNEGSKA (reference sequence). The CDR3 totals 14 residues.

The CDR3 is CASISRGPVGSGANVLTF. The chain recombines TRBV28 with TRBJ2-6; checking the TCRdb D call of TRBD1 is not possible without DNA. The CDR3 has 18 residues. The V gene's germline CDR1 is MDHEN and CDR2 SYDVKM.

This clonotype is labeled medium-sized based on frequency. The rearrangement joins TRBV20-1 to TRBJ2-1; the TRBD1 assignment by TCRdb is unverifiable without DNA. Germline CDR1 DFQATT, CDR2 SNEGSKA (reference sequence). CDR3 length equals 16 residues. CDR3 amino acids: CSASDRDSTLYNEQFF.

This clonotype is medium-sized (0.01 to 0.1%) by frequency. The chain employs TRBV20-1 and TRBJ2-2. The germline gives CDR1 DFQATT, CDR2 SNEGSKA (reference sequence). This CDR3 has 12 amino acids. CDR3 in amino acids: CSARDTSGELFF.

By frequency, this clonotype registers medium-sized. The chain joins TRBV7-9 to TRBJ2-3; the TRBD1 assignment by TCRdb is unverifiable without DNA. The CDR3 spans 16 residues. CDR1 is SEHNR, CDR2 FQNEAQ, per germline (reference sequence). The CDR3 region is CASSPPTAAGADTQYF.

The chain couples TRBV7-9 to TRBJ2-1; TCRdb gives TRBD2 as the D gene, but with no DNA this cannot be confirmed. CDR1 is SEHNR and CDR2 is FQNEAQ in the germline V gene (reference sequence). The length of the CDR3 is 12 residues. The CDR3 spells CASSPTRGEQFF. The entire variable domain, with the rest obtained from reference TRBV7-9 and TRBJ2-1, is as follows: DTGVSQNPRHKITKRGQNVTFRCDPISEHNRLYWYRQTLGQGPEFLTYFQNEAQLEKSRLLSDRFSAERPKGSFSTLEIQRTEQGDSAMYLCASSPTRGEQFFGPGTRLTVL.